A single sample is the source of the 26 T cell receptor beta chains below, sequenced in a study of OX40 agonist ivuxolimab in advanced cancers. The library was made by the immunoSEQ multiplex PCR assay. The table comes from immuneACCESS by way of TCRdb, which keeps in-frame sequences with V and J called. Part of the clones is missing from these tables; in studies checked, under half for an unresolved V gene and the rest for unknown reasons. The sample contains fewer than 50,000 clones, 65% to 80% of them found a single time. Together, the top ten hold approximately 12% of the sample. The sample was CD4+ or CD8+ T cells sorted from blood, taken in a trial of the OX40 agonist ivuxolimab. These receptors were collected from an adult with an advanced solid tumor such as melanoma, head and neck, liver or kidney cancer.

The J gene is TRBJ2-1, the V gene TRBV19; 10 nucleotides agree with TRBD2. Germline-derived CDR1 and CDR2 are LNHDA and SQIVND (reference sequence). V lost 8 bases to trimming and J lost 4 bases; unmatched junction nucleotides: 8. The CDR3 covers 15 residues. The CDR3 sequence: CASALGLADYNEQFF. The CDR3 coding sequence is TGTGCCAGTGCGCTTGGACTAGCGGATTACAATGAGCAGTTCTTC.

V is TRBV7-2 and J is TRBJ2-5, with TRBD1 as a possible D gene (6 bases). The CDR3 extends over 12 amino acids. The V gene lost 3 bases and the J gene lost 8 bases, with 10 bases spanning the gap. The germline V gene encodes CDR1 SGHTA and CDR2 FQGNSA. Here the CDR3 reads CASSFTGITQYF. CDR3 DNA sequence: TGTGCCAGCAGCTTCACAGGGATTACCCAGTACTTC.

The CDR3 region has the DNA TGTGCCAGCAGTTGGACTAGCGGGACCCTGAGGGAGTTCTTC. Residues: CASSWTSGTLREFF. The genes are TRBV27 and TRBJ2-1; 12 nucleotides align to TRBD2. The germline CDR1 and CDR2 sequences are MNHEY and SMNVEV (reference sequence). This CDR3 is 14 amino acids long. V lost 4 bases, J lost 14 bases, and 9 bases stayed unmatched.

The gene calls are TRBV28 and TRBJ2-7; D might be TRBD2 (6 bases). Trimming removed 6 bases from V and 7 bases from J, with 19 bases in between. Germline lookup yields CDR1 MDHEN and CDR2 SYDVKM. The CDR3 extends over 14 amino acids. CDR3 DNA sequence: TGTGCCAGCAGAACACGGGACCGTGGGGGGGAGCAGTACTTC. Its translation: CASRTRDRGGEQYF.

The rearrangement links TRBV19 to TRBJ2-1; 13 nucleotides align to TRBD2. This CDR3 has 16 amino acids. The V and J ends lost 4 bases and 4 bases, in that order; junction bases with no gene match: 4. Germline values: CDR1 LNHDA, CDR2 SQIVND (reference sequence). This CDR3 reads CASSTLLAGGYNEQFF. DNA for the CDR3: TGTGCCAGTAGTACCTTACTAGCGGGAGGGTACAATGAGCAGTTCTTC. The full variable domain, rest sourced from reference TRBV19 and TRBJ2-1, is DGGITQSPKYLFRKEGQNVTLSCEQNLNHDAMYWYRQDPGQGLRLIYYSQIVNDFQKGDIAEGYSVSREKKESFPLTVTSAQKNPTAFYLCASSTLLAGGYNEQFFGPGTRLTVL.

The gene calls are TRBV14 and TRBJ1-4; the D gene is possibly TRBD1 (5 bases). Trimming took off 0 bases at V and 8 bases at J, with 19 bases between the two ends. CDR1 is SGHDN, CDR2 FVKESK, per germline. This CDR3 has 17 residues. Written as DNA, the CDR3 is TGTGCCAGCAGCCAAGATCGCGCGGCATCCGGGGGGGAAAAACTGTTTTTT. Its translation is CASSQDRAASGGEKLFF.

V is TRBV7-2 and J is TRBJ2-2, with D tentatively TRBD1 or TRBD2 (5 bases each). CDR1 is SGHTA, CDR2 FQGNSA, per germline. V was clipped by 6 bases and J by 0 bases, with 11 bases between them. This CDR3 contains 15 residues. CDR3 sequence reads: CASRPGTTNTGELFF. DNA for the CDR3: TGTGCCAGCAGGCCCGGGACCACGAACACCGGGGAGCTGTTTTTT. The variable domain in full, with the rest retrieved from reference TRBV7-2 and TRBJ2-2, is GAGVSQSPSNKVTEKGKDVELRCDPISGHTALYWYRQSLGQGLEFLIYFQGNSAPDKSGLPSDRFSAERTGGSVSTLTIQRTQQEDSAVYLCASRPGTTNTGELFFGEGSRLTVL.

V and J are TRBV6-5 and TRBJ2-7, with D possibly matching TRBD2 (6 bases). Germline values: CDR1 MNHEY, CDR2 SVGAGI. The CDR3 sequence is 13 residues long. Between the trimmed V and J ends, which lost 9 bases and 2 bases, there was a span of 14 bases. The chain's CDR3 is CASGDSATYEQYF. CDR3 coding DNA: TGTGCCAGTGGGGACTCCGCGACCTACGAGCAGTACTTC.

This clone turned up a few times. The V call is TRBV18, the J call TRBJ2-1; D is possibly TRBD1 (6 bases). The germline V gene encodes CDR1 KGHSH and CDR2 LQKENI. The CDR3 spans 16 residues. V lost 4 bases and J 4 bases, leaving 17 bases between the germline ends. Here the CDR3 DNA reads TGTGCCAGCTCACTCGGACAGTCAAAAGGATACAATGAGCAGTTCTTC. Translation: CASSLGQSKGYNEQFF.

The chain uses TRBV7-9 and TRBJ2-5; either TRBD1 or TRBD2 may supply D (5 bases each). The CDR3 extends over 14 amino acids. Between the trimmed V and J ends, which lost 6 bases and 7 bases, there was a span of 18 bases. The germline gives CDR1 SEHNR, CDR2 FQNEAQ (reference sequence). This CDR3 reads CASSTPGAHGTQYF. As DNA, the CDR3 is TGTGCCAGCAGTACACCCGGGGCCCACGGGACCCAGTACTTC.

This sequence joins TRBV6-1 and TRBJ1-1; the D is unclear. V dropped 2 bases and J dropped 4 bases, with 2 bases sitting between them. Germline V CDR1 and CDR2: MNHNS, SASEGT. This CDR3 has 11 amino acids. This chain's CDR3 is CASSELTEAFF. The CDR3 nucleotides read TGTGCCAGCAGTGAACTCACTGAAGCTTTCTTT.

The CDR3 loop is CASSLRPGTDTQYF. In DNA, the CDR3 is TGTGCCAGCAGCTTGAGACCGGGAACAGATACGCAGTATTTT. The chain has TRBV11-2 and TRBJ2-3; D is possibly TRBD2 (5 bases). With 3 bases removed from V and 3 bases from J, the gap between germline ends came to 10 bases. The CDR3 runs 14 residues. From germline, CDR1 is SGHAT and CDR2 FQNNGV.

This clone was detected a few times. This chain links TRBV29-1 with TRBJ2-7, with 10 bases lining up with TRBD2. Germline CDR1 SQVTM, CDR2 ANQGSEA. V lost 5 bases and J lost 2; bases outside the gene matches: 9. The CDR3 extends over 15 amino acids. The CDR3 coding sequence is TGCAGCGTTAGGGGAGGACTAGCGGTTACCTACGAGCAGTACTTC. Its protein product is CSVRGGLAVTYEQYF.

The genes are TRBV15 and TRBJ2-1; TRBD2 matches at 7 bases. V lost 1 base, J lost 4 bases, and 7 bases stayed unmatched. The CDR3 is 16 residues long. Germline CDR1 LNHNV, CDR2 YYDKDF (reference sequence). CDR3 region: CATSRAHGGGYNEQFF. DNA of the CDR3: TGTGCCACCAGCAGAGCCCACGGGGGAGGGTACAATGAGCAGTTCTTC. Full variable domain (missing parts from reference TRBV15 and TRBJ2-1): DAMVIQNPRYQVTQFGKPVTLSCSQTLNHNVMYWYQQKSSQAPKLLFHYYDKDFNNEADTPDNFQSRRPNTSFCFLDIRSPGLGDTAMYLCATSRAHGGGYNEQFFGPGTRLTVL.

The rearrangement uses TRBV15 and TRBJ1-2; 12 nucleotides agree with TRBD1. Trimming at V came to 5 bases and at J to 4 bases, leaving 8 bases not matched to a gene. The germline V gene encodes CDR1 LNHNV and CDR2 YYDKDF (reference sequence). This CDR3 is built from 16 residues. CDR3 residues: CATSQGGQGASYGYTF. CDR3 coding DNA: TGTGCCACCAGCCAAGGGGGACAGGGGGCTTCCTATGGCTACACCTTC.

This clone was counted between two and nine times. This sequence joins TRBV30 and TRBJ1-1; no reliable D call. CDR3 length: 14 amino acids. Between the trimmed V and J ends, which lost 0 bases and 2 bases, there was a span of 10 bases. CDR1 is GTSNPN and CDR2 is SVGIG in the germline V gene (reference sequence). This CDR3 is CAWSVRAHNTEAFF. The CDR3, as DNA: TGTGCCTGGAGTGTACGAGCACATAACACTGAAGCTTTCTTT.

The chain joins TRBV10-3 to TRBJ1-5; D ambiguous. Trimming took 2 bases from V and 2 from J, leaving 7 bases between them. The CDR3 length is 14 residues. CDR1 is ENHRY, CDR2 SYGVKD, per germline. The DNA of the CDR3 is TGTGCCATCAGTGAGAACGCTGGCAATCAGCCCCAGCATTTT. Translating it yields CAISENAGNQPQHF.

This clone was recorded only once. The rearrangement uses TRBV5-5 and TRBJ2-7; 7 bases align to TRBD1. J was trimmed by 0 bases and V by 2 bases; bases with no gene match: 5. Looked up from germline, CDR1 is SGHKS and CDR2 is YYEKEE (reference sequence). This CDR3 is built from 15 residues. CDR3 nucleotides: TGTGCCAGCAGCTTAACAGGACAGGCCTCCTACGAGCAGTACTTC. It yields the protein CASSLTGQASYEQYF.

The chain recombines TRBV10-3 with TRBJ2-3; tentatively, D is TRBD1 (5 bases). CDR3 size: 16 residues. V was shortened by 3 bases and J by 6 bases, with 19 bases between the two germline ends. Germline V gene sequence: CDR1 ENHRY, CDR2 SYGVKD. The DNA for the CDR3 is TGTGCCATCAGTGAAAAGGCCCAGGGATCAGGGGATACGCAGTATTTT. It is translated as CAISEKAQGSGDTQYF.

This clone was counted a few times. V is TRBV27 and J is TRBJ1-2; TRBD1 agrees at 10 bases. The CDR3 has 15 residues. The V gene's germline CDR1 is MNHEY and CDR2 SMNVEV (reference sequence). Trimming cost V 7 bases and J 2 bases; bases outside gene matches: 7. CDR3 amino acids: CASTRPGQGNYGYTF. The CDR3 DNA sequence: TGTGCCAGCACTCGACCGGGACAGGGGAACTATGGCTACACCTTC.

V gene TRBV9 combines with J gene TRBJ2-7; 12 nucleotides align to TRBD2. Unmatched junction bases numbered 16, after V lost 4 bases and J lost 2 bases. Germline-derived CDR1 and CDR2 are SGDLS and YYNGEE. The CDR3 extends over 19 amino acids. The CDR3 loop reads CASSPSWSGTSGSAYEQYF. The CDR3 region has the DNA TGTGCCAGCAGCCCTTCCTGGTCGGGGACTAGCGGGTCGGCCTACGAGCAGTACTTC.

The chain uses TRBV28 and TRBJ1-1; D uncertain. Deletions cut 9 bases from V and 0 bases from J, with 11 bases between. Germline CDR1 reads MDHEN; CDR2 reads SYDVKM. The CDR3 has 13 residues. CDR3 amino acids: CASQESLNTEAFF. The CDR3 coding sequence is TGTGCCAGTCAGGAGAGCCTGAACACTGAAGCTTTCTTT.

V is TRBV19 and J is TRBJ2-3; D is perhaps TRBD2 (6 bases). Trimming took off 0 bases at V and 0 bases at J, with 10 bases between the two ends. The V gene's germline CDR1 is LNHDA and CDR2 SQIVND (reference sequence). This CDR3 is 16 amino acids long. The CDR3 here is CASSIDSGTSTDTQYF. CDR3 DNA: TGTGCCAGTAGTATAGATAGCGGAACTAGCACAGATACGCAGTATTTT.

The chain couples TRBV28 to TRBJ2-2; 7 bases line up with TRBD1. The junction had 7 bases not matched to a gene; V was cut back by 2 bases and J by 4 bases. This CDR3 contains 16 residues. CDR1 is MDHEN, CDR2 SYDVKM, per germline. The CDR3 DNA is TGTGCCAGCAGTTTACACCAGACAGGGACCACCGGGGAGCTGTTTTTT. Protein sequence: CASSLHQTGTTGELFF. The variable domain in full, with the rest retrieved from reference TRBV28 and TRBJ2-2, is DVKVTQSSRYLVKRTGEKVFLECVQDMDHENMFWYRQDPGLGLRLIYFSYDVKMKEKGDIPEGYSVSREKKERFSLILESASTNQTSMYLCASSLHQTGTTGELFFGEGSRLTVL.

The gene calls are TRBV20-1 and TRBJ2-2; D is undetermined. CDR1 DFQATT and CDR2 SNEGSKA come from the germline V gene (reference sequence). The germline V and J ends were trimmed by 6 bases and 7 bases, with 9 bases remaining between them. The CDR3 is 11 amino acids. Here the CDR3 DNA reads TGCAGTGCAACAACTGGCGGGGAGCTGTTTTTT. Its translation is CSATTGGELFF.

This clone was seen just once. The rearrangement joins TRBV28 to TRBJ2-2, with 7 bases fitting TRBD1. This CDR3 spans 14 amino acids. Germline lookup yields CDR1 MDHEN and CDR2 SYDVKM. The trim removed 3 bases at V and 3 bases at J, leaving 1 base unmatched. The CDR3 bases are TGTGCCAGCAGTTTCGGGACAGACACCGGGGAGCTGTTTTTT. Translated, it gives CASSFGTDTGELFF.